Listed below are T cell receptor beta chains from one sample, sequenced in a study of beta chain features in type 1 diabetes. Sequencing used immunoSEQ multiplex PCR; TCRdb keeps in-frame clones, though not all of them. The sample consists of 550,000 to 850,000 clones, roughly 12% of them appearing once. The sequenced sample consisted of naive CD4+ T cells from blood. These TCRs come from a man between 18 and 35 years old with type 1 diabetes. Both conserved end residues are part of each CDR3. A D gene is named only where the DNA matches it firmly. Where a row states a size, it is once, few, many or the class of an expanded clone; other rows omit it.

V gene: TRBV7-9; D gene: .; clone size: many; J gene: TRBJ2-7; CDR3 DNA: TGTGCCAGCAGCCGCTCCTACGAGCAGTACTTC; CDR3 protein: CASSRSYEQYF
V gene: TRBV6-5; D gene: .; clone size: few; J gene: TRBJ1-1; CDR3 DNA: TGTGCCAGCCTCGGGGGGCAGCGGACCACTGAAGCTTTCTTT; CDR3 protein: CASLGGQRTTEAFF
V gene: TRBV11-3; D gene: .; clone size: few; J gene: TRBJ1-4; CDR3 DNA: TGTGCCAGCACCCCGACCTCCAGCCATGAAAAACTGTTTTTT; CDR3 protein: CASTPTSSHEKLFF
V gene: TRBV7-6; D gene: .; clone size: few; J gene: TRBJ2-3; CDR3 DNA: TGTGCCAGCAGCTTGCAGGGGCAGAGCACAGATACGCAGTATTTT; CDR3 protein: CASSLQGQSTDTQYF
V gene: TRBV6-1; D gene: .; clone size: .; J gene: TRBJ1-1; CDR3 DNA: TGTGCCAGCATGGGGTTGTTTGACACTGAAGCTTTCTTT; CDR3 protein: CASMGLFDTEAFF
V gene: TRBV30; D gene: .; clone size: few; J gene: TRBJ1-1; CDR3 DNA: TGTGCCTGGAGCGCCGGGGTCCGAGCTAAAGAAGCTTTCTTT; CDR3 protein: CAWSAGVRAKEAFF
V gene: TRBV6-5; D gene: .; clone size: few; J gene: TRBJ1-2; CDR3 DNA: TGTGCCAGCAGTTATCCGGGGGGCTACACCTTC; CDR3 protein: CASSYPGGYTF
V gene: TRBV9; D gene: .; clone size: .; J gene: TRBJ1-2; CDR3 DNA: TGTGCCAGCAGCCCCGGACCCCCGGAAGCCTATGGCTACACCTTC; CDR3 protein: CASSPGPPEAYGYTF
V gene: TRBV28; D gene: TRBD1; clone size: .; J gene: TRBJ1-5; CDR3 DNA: TGTGCCAGCAGTTCCGGGACAGGGTCGGGAGTCAGCAATCAGCCCCAGCATTTT; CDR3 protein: CASSSGTGSGVSNQPQHF
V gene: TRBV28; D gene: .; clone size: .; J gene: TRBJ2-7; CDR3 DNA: TGTGCCAGCAGCCGTTTGAGTTTGGGGTTAGTGAACGAGCAGTACTTC; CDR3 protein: CASSRLSLGLVNEQYF
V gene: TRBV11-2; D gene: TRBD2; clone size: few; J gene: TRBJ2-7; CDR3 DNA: TGTGCCAGCAGCCCACGGAGAGCGGGAGAGCAGTACTTC; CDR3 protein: CASSPRRAGEQYF
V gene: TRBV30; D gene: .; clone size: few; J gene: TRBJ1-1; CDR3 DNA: TGTGCCTGGAGCCCGGGGTGGAACACTGAAGCTTTCTTT; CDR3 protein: CAWSPGWNTEAFF
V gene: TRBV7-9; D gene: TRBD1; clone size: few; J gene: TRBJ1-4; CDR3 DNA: TGTGCCAGCAGCTCATTAAGGGACAGGGGAAGTAAGAGTGAAAAACTGTTTTTT; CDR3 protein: CASSSLRDRGSKSEKLFF
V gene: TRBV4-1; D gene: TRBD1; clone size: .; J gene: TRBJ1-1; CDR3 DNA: TGCGCCAGCAGCGACCTTGGGCAAGGGACAGCGATAGAAACTGAAGCTTTCTTT; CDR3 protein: CASSDLGQGTAIETEAFF
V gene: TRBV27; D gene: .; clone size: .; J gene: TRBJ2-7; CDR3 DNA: TGTGCCAGTCATAAATCGAGCTCCTACGAGCAGTACTTC; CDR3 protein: CASHKSSSYEQYF
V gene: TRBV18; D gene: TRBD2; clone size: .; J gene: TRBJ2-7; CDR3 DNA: TGTGCCAGCTCGGGTAGCGGAGCGGGACCCTACGAGCAGTACTTC; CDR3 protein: CASSGSGAGPYEQYF
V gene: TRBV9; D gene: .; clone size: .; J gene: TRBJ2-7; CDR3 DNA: TGTGCCAGCAGCGTAGGGGCCAGCTACGAGCAGTACTTC; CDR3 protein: CASSVGASYEQYF
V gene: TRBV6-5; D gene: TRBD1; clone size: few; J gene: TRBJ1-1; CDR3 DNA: TGTGCCAGCAGTTACTCAGACAGGGTTAAAGCTTTCTTT; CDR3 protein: CASSYSDRVKAFF
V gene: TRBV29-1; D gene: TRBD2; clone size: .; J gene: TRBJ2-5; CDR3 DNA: TGCAGCGGTGGACTAGCGGGGGCCCCGGGAGAGACCCAGTACTTC; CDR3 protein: CSGGLAGAPGETQYF
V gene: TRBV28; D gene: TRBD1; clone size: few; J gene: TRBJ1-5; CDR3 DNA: TGTGCCAGCAGGCAGGGGGGAGGGGGCAATCAGCCCCAGCATTTT; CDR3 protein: CASRQGGGGNQPQHF
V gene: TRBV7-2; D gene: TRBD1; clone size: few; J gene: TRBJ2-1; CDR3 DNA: TGTGCCAGCAGTTTCAGGGGGAATGAGCAGTTCTTC; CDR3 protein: CASSFRGNEQFF
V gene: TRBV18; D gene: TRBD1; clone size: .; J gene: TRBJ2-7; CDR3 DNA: TGTGCCAGCTCACCTGGGACAGGGGGAGCCTACGAGCAGTACTTC; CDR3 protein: CASSPGTGGAYEQYF
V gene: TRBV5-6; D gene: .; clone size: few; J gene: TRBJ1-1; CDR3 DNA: TGTGCCAGCAGCAGGGTGAACACTGAAGCTTTCTTT; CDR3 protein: CASSRVNTEAFF
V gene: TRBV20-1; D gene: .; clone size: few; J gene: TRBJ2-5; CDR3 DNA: TGCAGTGCTCTTTATAATAGTGCCCAGTACTTC; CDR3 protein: CSALYNSAQYF
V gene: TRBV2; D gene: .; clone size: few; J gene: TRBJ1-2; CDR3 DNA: TGTGCCAGCAGTGAAGCGAATTATGGCTACACCTTC; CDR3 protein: CASSEANYGYTF
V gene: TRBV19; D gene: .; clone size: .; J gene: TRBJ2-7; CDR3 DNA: TGTGCCAGTAGTATCCTGGAGGGGGCAAACTACGAGCAGTACTTC; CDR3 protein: CASSILEGANYEQYF